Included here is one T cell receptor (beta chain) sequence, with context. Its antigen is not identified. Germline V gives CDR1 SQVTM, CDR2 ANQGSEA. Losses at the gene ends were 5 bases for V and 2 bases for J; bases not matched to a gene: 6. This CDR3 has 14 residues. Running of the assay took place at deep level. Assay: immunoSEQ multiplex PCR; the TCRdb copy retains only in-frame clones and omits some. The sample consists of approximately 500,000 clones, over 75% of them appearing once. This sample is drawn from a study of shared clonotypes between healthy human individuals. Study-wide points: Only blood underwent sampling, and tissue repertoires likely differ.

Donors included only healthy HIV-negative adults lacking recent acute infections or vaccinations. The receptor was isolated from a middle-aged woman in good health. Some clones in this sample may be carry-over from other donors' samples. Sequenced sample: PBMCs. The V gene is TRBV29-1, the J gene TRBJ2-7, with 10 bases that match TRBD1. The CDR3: CSVSPGTGAYEQYF. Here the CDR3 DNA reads TGCAGCGTTAGCCCCGGGACAGGGGCCTACGAGCAGTACTTC.